A single T cell receptor beta chain is shown here with its context. Its cognate antigen is unknown. The germline V gene has CDR1 SGHDN and CDR2 FVKESK. The CDR3 spans 14 residues. V was shortened by 4 bases and J by 4 bases, with 11 bases between the two germline ends. This sample was taken from a study of shared clonotypes between healthy human individuals. Findings and limits, study-wide: Among non-shared clonotypes, generation probabilities were lower than among those shared by all four donors.

The table came from immunoSEQ multiplex PCR; TCRdb's copy has only in-frame clones and leaves some out. The table includes some 500,000 clones, 95% to 96% detected once. This receptor was obtained from a woman aged 25-40 years in good health. This sequence joins TRBV14 and TRBJ2-1; possible D gene TRBD2, 5 bases. The specimen was naive CD4+ T cells sorted from blood. Regarding subset: CD45RA+ positively selected. CDR3 bases: TGTGCCAGCAGCCGCCAACTAGAGTACAATGAGCAGTTCTTC. This sequence encodes CASSRQLEYNEQFF.